These T cell receptor beta chains were read from a single sample in a study of early T cells in non-severe SARS-CoV-2 infection. TCRdb re-called the 5' RACE reads through MiXCR, storing one row per CDR3 protein. Of 80,000 to 95,000 distinct CDR3 sequences in the sample, roughly an eighth were seen once. Sequencing used whole blood. The receptors were gathered from an adult who was a healthcare worker with PCR-confirmed SARS-CoV-2 infection or an uninfected control (not recorded which). The conserved cysteine and the conserved F or W are not part of the CDR3 here. The order of the fields is V gene, CDR3 protein.

>TRBV5-1
ASWEDHSTDTQY
>TRBV5-6
ASSLARELF
>TRBV6-1
ASSPASASGARAQY
>TRBV3-1
ASSPIAGGGYNEQF
>TRBV27
ASTPAGQGARRFNEQY
>TRBV5-1
ASSSQGLAYNEQF
>TRBV19
ASSPRLLFNEQF
>TRBV20-1
SARTSRRGYEQY
>TRBV28
ASSPPRNIASPLH
>TRBV11-2
ASSSAYEQY
>TRBV6-1
ASSEAGQWSPLH
>TRBV6-5
ASASLTGSNQPQH
>TRBV6-1
ASSELLKGPGQGMKAKNIQY
>TRBV6-1
AVQRGLPYEQY
>TRBV3-1
ASSQDAGTGGAGNIQY
>TRBV5-1
ASSPDSPSGAF
>TRBV10-2
ASRDISGNTIY
>TRBV27
ASGGGRGDTQY
>TRBV12-3/TRBV12-4
ASSFSGEQY
>TRBV7-9
ASSIYRGPNNEQF
>TRBV10-1
ATTRDLSTEAF
>TRBV6-5
ASSYSGDRNTGELF
>TRBV12-3/TRBV12-4
ASSLQGGNSPLH
>TRBV20-1
SARDLSGGDGGYNSPLH
>TRBV5-1
ASSFMENTEAF
>TRBV5-1
ASSLEGLEGLQETQY
>TRBV7-2
ASSLDWGRPQH
>TRBV6-6
ASSGDSRNSPLH
>TRBV11-2
ASSPRGDTQY
>TRBV7-8
ASSFSQGNEQF
>TRBV13
ASTPRGWGEETQY
>TRBV5-6
ASSRFLEQY
>TRBV12-3/TRBV12-4
ASSLDGEKLF
>TRBV6-5
ASSYSARGSQPQH
>TRBV14
ASSLSLRENEKLF
>TRBV3-1
ASSLRVGAEGYT
>TRBV29-1
SVDVVNTEAF
>TRBV9
ASSPRSGGAGDNEQF
>TRBV6-5
ASSSTGGVGNTIY
>TRBV27
ASSNGSPGYEQY
>TRBV7-2
ASSSTVDTQY
>TRBV5-1
ASSSGPGQGAHEQY
>TRBV11-2
ASSPRGAGDPDTQY
>TRBV3-1
ASSQGWTSEETQY
>TRBV6-5
ASSLSGGHTGELF
>TRBV10-3
AISQQGRSYEQY
>TRBV30
AWSVRVGAF
>TRBV29-1
SVERGPDYGHT
>TRBV7-6
ASSPQLAGGSYEQY
>TRBV2
ASSYSGGAHTPFSEQF
>TRBV11-2
ASSLVAGLFGLQETQY
>TRBV11-2
ASSSEVGGRYEQY
>TRBV4-1
ASSQESVFNSPLH
>TRBV5-4
ASSTQGGADTQY
>TRBV29-1
SVRFYNEQF
>TRBV6-1
ASSEPGQDYGYT